Reported below is one T cell receptor beta chain. The source of the sample is a study of cytomegalovirus exposure and HLA in healthy donors. Trimming removed 6 bases from V and 0 bases from J, with 18 bases in between. Germline V CDR1 and CDR2: MNHEY, SMNVEV (reference sequence). The length of the CDR3 is 17 residues. PCR involved 60 Vbeta and 13 Jbeta primers. The table came from immunoSEQ multiplex PCR; TCRdb's copy has only in-frame clones and leaves some out. The sample is made up of 35,000 to 45,000 clones, and the top ten hold under 5% of it. Material: PBMCs. The receptor was derived from a male donor in good health and CMV-seronegative. The genes are TRBV27 and TRBJ1-5; D perhaps matches TRBD1 (6 bases). The CDR3 region has the DNA TGTGCCAGCAGGCCGGACAGTCCTCCCTATAGCAATCAGCCCCAGCATTTT. Translating gives CASRPDSPPYSNQPQHF.